One and the same sample provided the 12 T cell receptor beta chains below, sequenced in a study of PD-L1 blockade in urothelial cancer. As for time point: peripheral blood 6 weeks after treatment start. The protocol was immunoSEQ multiplex PCR, while the TCRdb copy is restricted to in-frame clones and leaves out a portion. Of tens of thousands of clones listed, 85% to 95% are singletons. The sample in question was PBMCs, obtained around atezolizumab (anti-PD-L1) treatment. The origin of the receptors is a woman older than 75 with urothelial cancer.

The chain recombines TRBV27 with TRBJ2-3; 12 positions agree with TRBD1. The CDR3 sequence is 19 residues long. With V trimmed by 5 bases and J by 4 bases, 16 bases remained unmatched. The germline CDR1 and CDR2 sequences are MNHEY and SMNVEV (reference sequence). The CDR3 reads CASSPSGTGGVGRADTQYF. The CDR3 bases are TGTGCCAGCAGTCCCTCCGGGACAGGGGGCGTAGGTCGGGCAGATACGCAGTATTTT.

V usage is TRBV28 and J usage is TRBJ1-3; D is unclear. Looked up from germline, CDR1 is MDHEN and CDR2 is SYDVKM. Trimming stripped 3 bases from V and 4 bases from J, with 4 bases between. CDR3 size: 12 residues. The DNA for the CDR3 is TGTGCCAGCAGTTTCAGGGGAAACACCATATATTTT. This translates into CASSFRGNTIYF. Supplemented by reference TRBV28 and TRBJ1-3, the full variable domain reads DVKVTQSSRYLVKRTGEKVFLECVQDMDHENMFWYRQDPGLGLRLIYFSYDVKMKEKGDIPEGYSVSREKKERFSLILESASTNQTSMYLCASSFRGNTIYFGEGSWLTVV.

The chain couples TRBV15 to TRBJ2-7; 7 nucleotides align to TRBD1. The germline gives CDR1 LNHNV, CDR2 YYDKDF (reference sequence). The CDR3 sequence is 15 residues long. V lost 5 bases, J lost 1 base, and 8 bases stayed unmatched. The CDR3 DNA is TGTGCCACCAGCTTACCCCGGACAGGTTCCTACGAGCAGTACTTC. It codes for CATSLPRTGSYEQYF. The full variable domain, rest sourced from reference TRBV15 and TRBJ2-7, is DAMVIQNPRYQVTQFGKPVTLSCSQTLNHNVMYWYQQKSSQAPKLLFHYYDKDFNNEADTPDNFQSRRPNTSFCFLDIRSPGLGDTAMYLCATSLPRTGSYEQYFGPGTRLTVT.

The chain recombines TRBV5-6 with TRBJ1-4; D is unresolved. The CDR3 length is 13 residues. The V end was cut by 2 bases, the J end by 0 bases, with 2 bases between. Germline V gene sequence: CDR1 SGHDT, CDR2 YYEEEE. The CDR3 DNA sequence: TGTGCCAGCAGCTTCGCAACTAATGAAAAACTGTTTTTT. This translates into CASSFATNEKLFF.

The chain uses TRBV5-5 and TRBJ2-5; D may be TRBD2 (5 bases). This CDR3 is built from 15 residues. Trimming cost V 4 bases and J 5 bases, with 18 bases left between them. In germline, CDR1 is SGHKS, CDR2 YYEKEE (reference sequence). CDR3 nucleotide sequence: TGTGCCAGCAGCCCCTGGAGGTACCAGGCGGAGACCCAGTACTTC. Translation gives CASSPWRYQAETQYF.

The count of this clone is one. The chain has TRBV6-5 and TRBJ1-1; TRBD1 might be the D (6 bases). The ends were cut back, 0 bases at V and 2 bases at J, with 10 bases in the middle. The germline CDR1 and CDR2 sequences are MNHEY and SVGAGI. This CDR3 comprises 15 residues. The CDR3 region is CASSYSGTPNTEAFF. The CDR3 bases are TGTGCCAGCAGTTACTCGGGGACACCTAACACTGAAGCTTTCTTT.

V and J are TRBV27 and TRBJ2-2; 9 nucleotides agree with TRBD1. There are 14 residues in the CDR3. Looked up from germline, CDR1 is MNHEY and CDR2 is SMNVEV (reference sequence). The trim removed 6 bases at V and 5 bases at J, leaving 4 bases unmatched. DNA of the CDR3: TGTGCCAGCAGCCCTGACAGGGGGACCGGGGAGCTGTTTTTT. Translation gives CASSPDRGTGELFF.

CDR3 sequence reads: CSARAGNTIYF. The DNA for the CDR3 is TGCAGCGCCCGCGCCGGAAACACCATATATTTT. J is TRBJ1-3 and V is TRBV29-1; D uncertain. The CDR3 has 11 residues. Trimming cost V 7 bases and J 4 bases, with 8 bases left between them. The germline CDR1 and CDR2 sequences are SQVTM and ANQGSEA.

This chain joins TRBV27 and TRBJ2-4, with D maybe TRBD1 (6 bases). The CDR3 has 15 amino acids. Germline V gives CDR1 MNHEY, CDR2 SMNVEV (reference sequence). The V gene lost 7 bases and the J gene lost 0 bases, with 13 bases spanning the gap. CDR3 sequence (DNA): TGTGCCAGCACCCTCCGAGGGGGAGCCAAAAACATTCAGTACTTC. Translation gives CASTLRGGAKNIQYF.

In DNA, the CDR3 is TGTGCCAGCAGCCAAGTAGCGGGAATCACAGATACGCAGTATTTT. It encodes CASSQVAGITDTQYF. This rearrangement joins TRBV14 to TRBJ2-3; TRBD2 matches 8 bases. CDR3 length: 15 amino acids. Germline CDR1 reads SGHDN; CDR2 reads FVKESK. V lost 1 base, J lost 2 bases, and 2 bases stayed unmatched.

V is TRBV5-8 and J is TRBJ2-7, with a possible D match to TRBD2 (5 bases). The germline V gene encodes CDR1 SGHTS and CDR2 YDEGEE. Trimming removed 0 bases from V and 0 bases from J, with 7 bases in between. The length of the CDR3 is 14 residues. The CDR3 DNA reads TGTGCCAGCAGCTTGGTTGGGAGCTCCTACGAGCAGTACTTC. The encoded protein is CASSLVGSSYEQYF.

The chain has TRBV5-1 and TRBJ2-1; D possibly corresponds to TRBD2 (5 bases). V dropped 2 bases and J dropped 5 bases, with 14 bases sitting between them. Germline CDR1 reads SGHRS; CDR2 reads YFSETQ. This CDR3 spans 15 amino acids. Written as DNA, the CDR3 is TGCGCCAGCAGCTTACCAATGGACTCAAACAATGAGCAGTTCTTC. This encodes CASSLPMDSNNEQFF.